One sample yielded the 18 T cell receptor beta chains listed below, sequenced in a study of blood T cell repertoires in COVID-19. Clones were sequenced by immunoSEQ multiplex PCR, and TCRdb holds only the in-frame ones, with some missing. The sample carries a few hundred thousand clones, around 87% recorded once. The sample taken for sequencing was PBMCs or T cells enriched from blood (not recorded which). These receptors were obtained from a man younger than 40 who had recovered from COVID-19.

The chain links TRBV19 to TRBJ2-3, with 10 bases fitting TRBD2. The germline gives CDR1 LNHDA, CDR2 SQIVND (reference sequence). J lost 3 bases, V lost 0 bases, and 12 bases had no gene match. This CDR3 has 19 residues. The CDR3 nucleotides read TGTGCCAGTAGTATAGATGCCAGCGGGAGGGCCTTAGGGACAGATACGCAGTATTTT. This gives the protein CASSIDASGRALGTDTQYF.

The chain combines TRBV28 with TRBJ1-5; 8 nucleotides align to TRBD1. CDR1 is MDHEN and CDR2 is SYDVKM in the germline V gene. The CDR3 length is 16 residues. V dropped 4 bases and J dropped 0; count of bases not matched to a gene: 5. For the CDR3, the DNA is TGTGCCAGCAGTTCCCGGACAGGGATTAGCAATCAGCCCCAGCATTTT. As protein: CASSSRTGISNQPQHF.

The chain uses TRBV28 and TRBJ1-2; 7 bases line up with TRBD1. The CDR3 totals 12 residues. V dropped 7 bases and J dropped 4; count of bases not matched to a gene: 3. Germline assignment: CDR1 MDHEN and CDR2 SYDVKM. The CDR3 coding sequence is TGTGCCAGCATACAGGGGCCCTATGGCTACACCTTC. This encodes CASIQGPYGYTF.

The rearrangement links TRBV6-5 to TRBJ2-5, with a possible D match to TRBD2 (6 bases). The germline V gene has CDR1 MNHEY and CDR2 SVGAGI. The V end lost 7 bases, the J end lost 5 bases, and 17 bases lay between the germline ends. The CDR3 spans 14 residues. The CDR3 here is CASTPRLVGETQYF. The CDR3 region has the DNA TGTGCCAGCACCCCCCGACTAGTCGGTGAGACCCAGTACTTC.

The sample holds one count of this clone. The chain couples TRBV7-2 to TRBJ1-5; 10 bases line up with TRBD1. The germline CDR1 and CDR2 sequences are SGHTA and FQGNSA. The CDR3 is 16 amino acids. V shed 4 bases and J 6 bases; nucleotides not matched to a gene: 9. This CDR3 reads CASSYGGGQGRQPQHF. Written as DNA, the CDR3 is TGTGCCAGCAGCTACGGAGGGGGACAGGGGCGTCAGCCCCAGCATTTT.

The CDR3 nucleotides read TGCAGTGCTAGGGTGGGGCCGACCCAGTACTTC. Translation: CSARVGPTQYF. This chain connects TRBV20-1 to TRBJ2-5; D possibly corresponds to TRBD1 (5 bases). Germline CDR1 DFQATT, CDR2 SNEGSKA (reference sequence). With 3 bases removed from V and 7 bases from J, the gap between germline ends came to 9 bases. The CDR3 spans 11 residues.

V gene TRBV30 combines with J gene TRBJ2-5, with D possibly being TRBD2 (6 bases). This CDR3 region has 13 residues. The germline gives CDR1 GTSNPN, CDR2 SVGIG (reference sequence). V shed 4 bases and J shed 7 bases, with 16 bases lying between them. The CDR3 coding sequence is TGTGCCTGGATGGTAGGAGGGTTGGGGACCCAGTACTTC. Translated, it gives CAWMVGGLGTQYF.

This rearrangement joins TRBV14 to TRBJ2-3; D possibly corresponds to TRBD1 (6 bases). Per germline, CDR1 SGHDN and CDR2 FVKESK. The CDR3 is made up of 12 amino acids. V gave up 4 bases and J gave up 8 bases, with 10 bases separating them. CDR3 bases: TGTGCCAGCAGCCCCCTGGGGGCTACGCAGTATTTT. Protein product: CASSPLGATQYF. Based on the CDR3 plus reference TRBV14 and TRBJ2-3, the full variable domain is EAGVTQFPSHSVIEKGQTVTLRCDPISGHDNLYWYRRVMGKEIKFLLHFVKESKQDESGMPNNRFLAERTGGTYSTLKVQPAELEDSGVYFCASSPLGATQYFGPGTRLTVL.

In its sample, this clone was seen once. This chain links TRBV2 with TRBJ2-5; TRBD2 matches at 7 bases. The CDR3 is 17 amino acids. Looked up from germline, CDR1 is SNHLY and CDR2 is FYNNEI. The J segment lost 5 bases and the V segment lost 6 bases, leaving 18 bases of the junction unmatched. CDR3 DNA sequence: TGTGCCAGCAGGGCCGGCAGCGTCGGGCGGGAGAGGGAGACCCAGTACTTC. Translated, it gives CASRAGSVGRERETQYF.

The chain has TRBV30 and TRBJ2-1; TRBD2 aligns across 10 bases. The germline CDR1 and CDR2 sequences are GTSNPN and SVGIG (reference sequence). V gave up 3 bases and J gave up 6 bases; unmatched junction bases: 5. This CDR3 has 14 amino acids. The chain's CDR3 is CAWSSGLAVNEQFF. The CDR3 DNA reads as TGTGCCTGGAGCAGTGGACTAGCGGTCAATGAGCAGTTCTTC.

The V and J genes are TRBV25-1 and TRBJ1-2, with 7 bases lining up with TRBD1. V lost 8 bases to trimming and J lost 12 bases; unmatched junction nucleotides: 12. This CDR3 region has 12 residues. The V gene's germline CDR1 is MGHDK and CDR2 SYGVNS. The CDR3 coding sequence is TGTGCCAGCGCCCCTCCCAGGGGGTCCAACACCTTC. As protein: CASAPPRGSNTF.

This clone has a single count. The rearrangement uses TRBV19 and TRBJ2-5, with 13 nucleotides matching TRBD2. Germline loops: CDR1 LNHDA, CDR2 SQIVND (reference sequence). The CDR3 totals 15 residues. The J segment lost 4 bases and the V segment lost 1 base, leaving 0 bases of the junction unmatched. CDR3 sequence: CASSIGTSGRETQYF. The CDR3 DNA is TGTGCCAGTAGTATAGGGACTAGCGGGAGAGAGACCCAGTACTTC.

The chain uses TRBV4-2 and TRBJ1-5; D unresolved. Germline lookup yields CDR1 LGHNA and CDR2 YNFKEQ. This CDR3 has 15 residues. Deletions cut 2 bases from V and 3 bases from J, with 11 bases between. CDR3 sequence (DNA): TGTGCCAGCAGCCAAACGGGGTCTACCAATCAGCCCCAGCATTTT. It specifies CASSQTGSTNQPQHF.

V gene TRBV5-4 combines with J gene TRBJ1-2; tentatively, D is TRBD1 (5 bases). V was clipped by 3 bases and J by 1 base, with 10 bases between them. The CDR3 sequence is 14 residues long. Germline V gene lookup returns CDR1 SGHNT and CDR2 YYREEE (reference sequence). CDR3 loop: CASSSPGDNYGYTF. CDR3 bases: TGTGCCAGCAGCTCGCCGGGGGATAACTATGGCTACACCTTC. Combining the CDR3 with reference TRBV5-4 and TRBJ1-2 gives the whole variable domain ETGVTQSPTHLIKTRGQQVTLRCSSQSGHNTVSWYQQALGQGPQFIFQYYREEENGRGNFPPRFSGLQFPNYSSELNVNALELDDSALYLCASSSPGDNYGYTFGSGTRLTVV.

This chain joins TRBV7-8 and TRBJ2-7; D is possibly TRBD2 (5 bases). V gave up 2 bases and J gave up 5 bases, with 19 bases separating them. Per germline, CDR1 SGHVS and CDR2 FQNEAQ. The CDR3 is made up of 16 amino acids. Here the CDR3 DNA reads TGTGCCAGCAGCTTATACCCCAACGGGAACCCCCACGAGCAGTACTTC. It specifies CASSLYPNGNPHEQYF. Filled out from reference TRBV7-8 and TRBJ2-7, the complete variable domain reads GAGVSQSPRYKVAKRGQDVALRCDPISGHVSLFWYQQALGQGPEFLTYFQNEAQLDKSGLPSDRFFAERPEGSVSTLKIQRTQQEDSAVYLCASSLYPNGNPHEQYFGPGTRLTVT.

The gene calls are TRBV3-1 (or the pseudogene TRBV3-2) and TRBJ2-5, with D possibly being TRBD2 (5 bases). Per germline, CDR1 LGHDT and CDR2 YNNKEL (reference sequence). Deletions cut 0 bases from V and 2 bases from J, with 13 bases between. The CDR3 spans 16 residues. CDR3 nucleotides: TGTGCCAGCAGCCAAGAGGACCTAGCACCACAAGAGACCCAGTACTTC. Translation gives CASSQEDLAPQETQYF.

This clone appeared a few times. This sequence joins TRBV14 and TRBJ2-3, with D possibly TRBD2 on 6 matching bases. V was pared by 0 bases and J by 2 bases, with 9 bases between. CDR1 SGHDN and CDR2 FVKESK come from the germline V gene. This CDR3 is 15 amino acids long. CDR3 amino acids: CASSQEGGVTDTQYF. The CDR3 DNA follows: TGTGCCAGCAGCCAAGAGGGGGGAGTCACAGATACGCAGTATTTT.

At least ten counts were recorded for this clone. This chain uses TRBV5-5 with TRBJ2-7, with a tentative D call TRBD1 (6 bases). Germline assignment: CDR1 SGHKS and CDR2 YYEKEE (reference sequence). Trimming left V 4 bases short and J 4 bases short, with 9 bases between. The CDR3 covers 12 residues. CDR3: CASSVTGYEQYF. Here the CDR3 DNA reads TGTGCCAGCAGCGTAACAGGGTACGAGCAGTACTTC.